This is a list of T cell receptor beta chains from one sample in a study of blood T cell repertoires in COVID-19. Only in-frame clones appear in the TCRdb table, and some are missing; sequencing was by immunoSEQ multiplex PCR. The data hold a few hundred thousand clones, with approximately 90% observed a single time. What was sequenced was peripheral blood. These TCRs come from a woman in her 30s with active or convalescent COVID-19. Both conserved end residues are part of each CDR3. D genes are given only for firm matches. Part of the rows lack a size; the others show once, few, many or a class for expanded clones.

j_gene: TRBJ1-2
d_gene: TRBD1
v_gene: TRBV7-8
abundance: many
CDR3aa: CASSLSTGGYGYTF
CDR3nt: TGTGCCAGCAGCCTCTCAACAGGGGGCTATGGCTACACCTTC

j_gene: TRBJ1-2
d_gene: TRBD1
v_gene: TRBV6-2/TRBV6-3
abundance: once
CDR3aa: CASSTRDRRDGYTF
CDR3nt: TGTGCCAGCAGTACCCGGGACAGGCGCGATGGCTACACCTTC

j_gene: TRBJ1-5
d_gene: .
v_gene: TRBV7-9
abundance: .
CDR3aa: CASSLGQDSNQPQHF
CDR3nt: TGTGCCAGCAGCTTAGGACAGGACAGCAATCAGCCCCAGCATTTT

j_gene: TRBJ1-1
d_gene: .
v_gene: TRBV6-5
abundance: .
CDR3aa: CASSYSNSLTNTEAFF
CDR3nt: TGTGCCAGCAGTTACTCCAACAGCCTTACGAACACTGAAGCTTTCTTT

j_gene: TRBJ1-6
d_gene: .
v_gene: TRBV27
abundance: .
CDR3aa: CASSPRPQFSYNSPLHF
CDR3nt: TGTGCCAGCAGTCCGCGCCCACAGTTCTCCTATAATTCACCCCTCCACTTT

j_gene: TRBJ1-2
d_gene: TRBD1
v_gene: TRBV6-5
abundance: .
CDR3aa: CASSLGQGRYGYTF
CDR3nt: TGTGCCAGCAGTCTAGGACAGGGGCGATATGGCTACACCTTC

j_gene: TRBJ1-2
d_gene: TRBD1
v_gene: TRBV6-4
abundance: .
CDR3aa: CASSDSNCDREADGYTF
CDR3nt: TGTGCCAGCAGTGACTCCAACTGTGACAGGGAAGCAGATGGCTACACCTTC

j_gene: TRBJ1-1
d_gene: .
v_gene: TRBV5-1
abundance: .
CDR3aa: CASSLAQGGIAEAFF
CDR3nt: TGCGCCAGCAGCTTGGCCCAGGGAGGTATTGCTGAAGCTTTCTTT

j_gene: TRBJ2-4
d_gene: TRBD1
v_gene: TRBV28
abundance: .
CDR3aa: CASSLTGTLAKNIQYF
CDR3nt: TGTGCCAGCAGTCTGACAGGGACCCTAGCCAAAAACATTCAGTACTTC

j_gene: TRBJ1-1
d_gene: .
v_gene: TRBV5-6
abundance: .
CDR3aa: CASSLMVRNTEAFF
CDR3nt: TGTGCCAGCAGCTTGATGGTGAGGAACACTGAAGCTTTCTTT

j_gene: TRBJ1-6
d_gene: TRBD1
v_gene: TRBV7-9
abundance: .
CDR3aa: CASSLDRERALHF
CDR3nt: TGTGCCAGCAGCCTCGACAGGGAGAGGGCCCTCCACTTT

j_gene: TRBJ2-7
d_gene: .
v_gene: TRBV12-3/TRBV12-4
abundance: once
CDR3aa: CASSFSLADEQYF
CDR3nt: TGTGCCAGCAGTTTCAGTCTCGCGGACGAGCAGTACTTC

j_gene: TRBJ1-2
d_gene: TRBD1
v_gene: TRBV28
abundance: .
CDR3aa: CASSPPGGFNYGYTF
CDR3nt: TGTGCCAGCAGTCCCCCAGGGGGCTTCAACTATGGCTACACCTTC

j_gene: TRBJ2-5
d_gene: .
v_gene: TRBV30
abundance: .
CDR3aa: CAWSLRLPVIVETQYF
CDR3nt: TGTGCCTGGAGTTTAAGATTGCCGGTTATCGTGGAGACCCAGTACTTC

j_gene: TRBJ2-3
d_gene: .
v_gene: TRBV18
abundance: .
CDR3aa: CASSPTRTADTQYF
CDR3nt: TGTGCCAGCTCCCCTACTAGAACGGCAGATACGCAGTATTTT

j_gene: TRBJ2-1
d_gene: TRBD2
v_gene: TRBV7-3
abundance: .
CDR3aa: CASSRLAGAGEQFF
CDR3nt: TGTGCCAGCAGCAGACTAGCGGGGGCGGGTGAGCAGTTCTTC

j_gene: TRBJ2-2
d_gene: TRBD2
v_gene: TRBV7-9
abundance: .
CDR3aa: CASSTWTSGGRNTGELFF
CDR3nt: TGTGCCAGCAGCACCTGGACTAGCGGGGGGAGGAACACCGGGGAGCTGTTTTTT

j_gene: TRBJ1-2
d_gene: .
v_gene: TRBV21-1
abundance: .
CDR3aa: CASSKNCTDSYYGYTF
CDR3nt: TGTGCCAGCAGCAAAAATTGCACAGATTCATACTATGGCTACACCTTC

j_gene: TRBJ1-3
d_gene: .
v_gene: TRBV3-1/TRBV3-2
abundance: .
CDR3aa: CASSQGQYSGNTIYF
CDR3nt: TGTGCCAGCAGTCAAGGACAGTACTCTGGAAACACCATATATTTT

j_gene: TRBJ1-6
d_gene: TRBD1
v_gene: TRBV30
abundance: .
CDR3aa: CAWSRDSRNSPLHF
CDR3nt: TGTGCCTGGAGCCGGGACAGCCGGAATTCACCCCTCCACTTT

j_gene: TRBJ1-1
d_gene: .
v_gene: TRBV18
abundance: .
CDR3aa: CASSPRGNTEAFF
CDR3nt: TGTGCCAGCTCACCAAGGGGGAACACTGAAGCTTTCTTT

j_gene: TRBJ2-3
d_gene: TRBD2
v_gene: TRBV7-3
abundance: .
CDR3aa: CASSLRLAGPTDTQYF
CDR3nt: TGTGCCAGCAGCTTACGACTAGCGGGACCCACAGATACGCAGTATTTT

j_gene: TRBJ1-6
d_gene: .
v_gene: TRBV11-2
abundance: .
CDR3aa: CASSPPGEGVDNSPLHF
CDR3nt: TGTGCCAGCAGCCCCCCTGGGGAGGGAGTAGATAATTCACCCCTCCACTTT

j_gene: TRBJ1-3
d_gene: TRBD1
v_gene: TRBV20-1
abundance: .
CDR3aa: CSASTGALSTIYF
CDR3nt: TGCAGTGCTAGTACAGGGGCCCTATCCACCATATATTTT

j_gene: TRBJ1-2
d_gene: .
v_gene: TRBV18
abundance: .
CDR3aa: CASSPQQGNNYGYTF
CDR3nt: TGTGCCAGCTCACCACAACAGGGAAATAACTATGGCTACACCTTC

j_gene: TRBJ1-2
d_gene: TRBD1
v_gene: TRBV5-6
abundance: .
CDR3aa: CASSQTGGDGYTF
CDR3nt: TGTGCCAGCAGTCAGACAGGGGGCGATGGCTACACCTTC

j_gene: TRBJ2-3
d_gene: .
v_gene: TRBV4-2
abundance: once
CDR3aa: CASSQAEGGGRDTQYF
CDR3nt: TGTGCCAGCAGCCAAGCCGAGGGGGGGGGCAGGGATACGCAGTATTTT

j_gene: TRBJ1-2
d_gene: TRBD1
v_gene: TRBV12-3/TRBV12-4
abundance: few
CDR3aa: CASSFGQGAYTF
CDR3nt: TGTGCCAGCAGTTTCGGACAGGGTGCCTACACCTTC

j_gene: TRBJ2-5
d_gene: TRBD2
v_gene: TRBV4-3
abundance: .
CDR3aa: CASSQEPVVAGVGETQYF
CDR3nt: TGCGCCAGCAGCCAAGAACCCGTGGTCGCGGGGGTTGGGGAGACCCAGTACTTC

j_gene: TRBJ1-2
d_gene: .
v_gene: TRBV19
abundance: .
CDR3aa: CASSVGLGYTF
CDR3nt: TGTGCCAGTAGTGTGGGGCTAGGCTACACCTTC

j_gene: TRBJ1-4
d_gene: .
v_gene: TRBV6-5
abundance: .
CDR3aa: CASSSPSRQGNEKLFF
CDR3nt: TGTGCCAGCAGTTCGCCTTCAAGGCAGGGTAATGAAAAACTGTTTTTT

j_gene: TRBJ2-7
d_gene: TRBD2
v_gene: TRBV9
abundance: .
CDR3aa: CASSVDTSGGYEQYF
CDR3nt: TGTGCCAGCAGCGTAGATACTAGCGGGGGTTACGAGCAGTACTTC

j_gene: TRBJ1-1
d_gene: .
v_gene: TRBV2
abundance: .
CDR3aa: CASSLKRVNTEAFF
CDR3nt: TGTGCCAGCAGTCTTAAGAGAGTGAACACTGAAGCTTTCTTT

j_gene: TRBJ1-3
d_gene: .
v_gene: TRBV7-8
abundance: .
CDR3aa: CASSLGSRGSGNTIYF
CDR3nt: TGTGCCAGCAGCCTGGGGTCGCGGGGCTCGGGAAACACCATATATTTT

j_gene: TRBJ2-2
d_gene: .
v_gene: TRBV3-1/TRBV3-2
abundance: .
CDR3aa: CASSQRSPASTGELFF
CDR3nt: TGTGCCAGCAGCCAAAGAAGTCCAGCGAGCACCGGGGAGCTGTTTTTT

j_gene: TRBJ2-2
d_gene: TRBD2
v_gene: TRBV5-4
abundance: .
CDR3aa: CASSPGTSGGAGTGELFF
CDR3nt: TGTGCCAGCAGCCCCGGGACTAGCGGGGGGGCCGGAACCGGGGAGCTGTTTTTT

j_gene: TRBJ1-5
d_gene: .
v_gene: TRBV30
abundance: .
CDR3aa: CAWRKGPQPQHF
CDR3nt: TGTGCCTGGAGGAAGGGGCCTCAGCCCCAGCATTTT

j_gene: TRBJ1-4
d_gene: .
v_gene: TRBV19
abundance: .
CDR3aa: CASSRVTNEKLFF
CDR3nt: TGTGCCAGTAGTAGAGTTACTAATGAAAAACTGTTTTTT

j_gene: TRBJ1-4
d_gene: .
v_gene: TRBV28
abundance: .
CDR3aa: CASSPPSPGTGLFF
CDR3nt: TGTGCCAGCAGTCCCCCGAGCCCCGGCACGGGACTGTTTTTT

j_gene: TRBJ1-5
d_gene: .
v_gene: TRBV30
abundance: once
CDR3aa: CAWSRDSNQPQHF
CDR3nt: TGTGCCTGGTCCAGGGATAGCAATCAGCCCCAGCATTTT

j_gene: TRBJ2-7
d_gene: .
v_gene: TRBV7-9
abundance: .
CDR3aa: CASSLSVYSYEQYF
CDR3nt: TGTGCCAGCAGCCTTAGCGTATACTCCTACGAGCAGTACTTC

j_gene: TRBJ1-2
d_gene: TRBD1
v_gene: TRBV10-3
abundance: .
CDR3aa: CAIGRETGSGEGYTF
CDR3nt: TGTGCCATCGGAAGAGAGACAGGGAGTGGTGAGGGCTACACCTTC

j_gene: TRBJ1-1
d_gene: .
v_gene: TRBV6-6
abundance: .
CDR3aa: CASSLAGVGTEAFF
CDR3nt: TGTGCCAGCAGCCTAGCTGGGGTTGGCACTGAAGCTTTCTTT

j_gene: TRBJ2-1
d_gene: TRBD2
v_gene: TRBV5-1
abundance: .
CDR3aa: CASNPSGEYNEQFF
CDR3nt: TGCGCCAGCAATCCTAGCGGGGAATACAATGAGCAGTTCTTC